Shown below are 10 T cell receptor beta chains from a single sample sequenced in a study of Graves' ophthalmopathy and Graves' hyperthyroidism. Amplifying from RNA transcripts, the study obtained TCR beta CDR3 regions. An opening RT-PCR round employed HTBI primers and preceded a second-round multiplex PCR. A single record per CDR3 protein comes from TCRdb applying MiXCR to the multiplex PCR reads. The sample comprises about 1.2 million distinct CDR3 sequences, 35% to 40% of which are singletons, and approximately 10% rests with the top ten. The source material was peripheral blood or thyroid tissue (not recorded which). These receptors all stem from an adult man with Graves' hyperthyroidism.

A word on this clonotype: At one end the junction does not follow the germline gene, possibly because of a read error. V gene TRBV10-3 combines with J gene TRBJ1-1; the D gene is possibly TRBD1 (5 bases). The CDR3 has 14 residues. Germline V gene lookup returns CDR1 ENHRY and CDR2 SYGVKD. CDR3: CASSTRGRDTEAFF. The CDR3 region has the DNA TGTGCCAGCAGTACCCGGGGCAGGGACACTGAAGCTTTCTTT.

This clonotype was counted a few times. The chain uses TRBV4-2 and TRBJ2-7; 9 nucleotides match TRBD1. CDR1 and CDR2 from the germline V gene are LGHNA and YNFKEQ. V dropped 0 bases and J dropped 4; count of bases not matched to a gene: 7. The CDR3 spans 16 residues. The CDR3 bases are TGTGCCAGCAGCCAAGATGGGGGGGACAGGGAGTACGAGCAGTACTTC. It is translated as CASSQDGGDREYEQYF.

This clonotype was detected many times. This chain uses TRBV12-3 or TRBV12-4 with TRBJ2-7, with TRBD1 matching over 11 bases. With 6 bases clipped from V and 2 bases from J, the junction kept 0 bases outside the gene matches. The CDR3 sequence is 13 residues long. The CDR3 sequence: CASRGQGAYEQYF. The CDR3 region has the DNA TGTGCCAGCAGGGGACAGGGGGCCTACGAGCAGTACTTC.

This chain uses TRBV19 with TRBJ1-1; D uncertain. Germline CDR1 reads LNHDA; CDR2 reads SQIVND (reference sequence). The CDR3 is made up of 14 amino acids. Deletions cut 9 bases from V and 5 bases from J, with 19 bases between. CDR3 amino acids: CASSGTLGDTEAFF. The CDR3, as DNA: TGTGCCAGCAGTGGCACCCTTGGGGATACTGAAGCTTTCTTT.

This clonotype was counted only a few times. CDR3 residues: CASSLTGTTYLHEQYF. The CDR3 DNA reads TGTGCCAGCAGTTTAACCGGGACAACCTACCTCCACGAGCAGTACTTC. V gene TRBV27 combines with J gene TRBJ2-7; maybe TRBD1 (6 bases). This CDR3 region has 16 residues. Germline V gene lookup returns CDR1 MNHEY and CDR2 SMNVEV (reference sequence). The V gene lost 2 bases and the J gene lost 5 bases, with 19 bases spanning the gap.

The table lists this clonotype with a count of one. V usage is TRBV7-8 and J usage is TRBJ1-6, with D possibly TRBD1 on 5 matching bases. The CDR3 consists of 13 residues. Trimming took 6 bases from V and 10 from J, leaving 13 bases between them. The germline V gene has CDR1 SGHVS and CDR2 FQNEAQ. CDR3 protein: CASRYGQGSPLHF. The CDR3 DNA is TGTGCCAGCAGATATGGTCAGGGCTCACCCCTCCACTTT.

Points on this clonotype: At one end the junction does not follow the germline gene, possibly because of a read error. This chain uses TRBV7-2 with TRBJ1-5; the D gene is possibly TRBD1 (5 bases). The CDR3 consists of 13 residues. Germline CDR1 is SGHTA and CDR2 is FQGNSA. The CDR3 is CAGSRGLNQPQHF. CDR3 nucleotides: TGTGCCGGCAGCCGGGGCCTTAATCAGCCCCAGCATTTT.

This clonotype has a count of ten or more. This CDR3 is CASTPTGMGGYTF. The CDR3, as DNA: TGTGCCAGCACCCCGACAGGGATGGGAGGCTACACCTTC. V and J are TRBV6-5 and TRBJ1-2; TRBD1 matches at 7 bases. CDR1 MNHEY and CDR2 SVGAGI come from the germline V gene. This CDR3 is 13 amino acids long. V shed 7 bases and J 8 bases; nucleotides not matched to a gene: 10.

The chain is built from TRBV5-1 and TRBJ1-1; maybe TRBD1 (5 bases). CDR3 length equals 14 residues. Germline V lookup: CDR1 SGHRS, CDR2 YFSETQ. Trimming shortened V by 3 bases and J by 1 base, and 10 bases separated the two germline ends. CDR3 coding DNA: TGCGCCAGCAGCTACGGACACACGAACACTGAAGCTTTCTTT. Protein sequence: CASSYGHTNTEAFF.

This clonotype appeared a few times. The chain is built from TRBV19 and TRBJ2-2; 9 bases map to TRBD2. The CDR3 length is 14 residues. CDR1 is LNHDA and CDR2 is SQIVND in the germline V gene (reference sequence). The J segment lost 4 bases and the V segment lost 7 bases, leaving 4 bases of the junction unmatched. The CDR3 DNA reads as TGTGCCAGTAATAGAGCGGGAGGCACCGGGGAGCTGTTTTTT. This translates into CASNRAGGTGELFF.